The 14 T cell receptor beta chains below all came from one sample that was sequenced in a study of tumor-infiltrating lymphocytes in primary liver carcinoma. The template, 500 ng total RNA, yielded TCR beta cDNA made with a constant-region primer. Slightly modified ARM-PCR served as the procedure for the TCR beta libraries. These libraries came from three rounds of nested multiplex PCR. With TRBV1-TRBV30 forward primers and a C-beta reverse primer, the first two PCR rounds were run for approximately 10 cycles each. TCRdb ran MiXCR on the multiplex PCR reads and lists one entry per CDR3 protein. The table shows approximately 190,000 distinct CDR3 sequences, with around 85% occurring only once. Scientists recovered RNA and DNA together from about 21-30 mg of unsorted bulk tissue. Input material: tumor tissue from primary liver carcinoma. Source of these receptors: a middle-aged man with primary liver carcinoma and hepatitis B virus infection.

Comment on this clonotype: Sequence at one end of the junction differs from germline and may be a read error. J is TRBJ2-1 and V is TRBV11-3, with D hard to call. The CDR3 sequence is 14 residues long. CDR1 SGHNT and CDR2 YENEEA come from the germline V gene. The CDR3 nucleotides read TGTCCCAGCAGCTTAAGCGTCTCGAACAATGAGCACTTCTTC. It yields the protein CPSSLSVSNNEHFF.

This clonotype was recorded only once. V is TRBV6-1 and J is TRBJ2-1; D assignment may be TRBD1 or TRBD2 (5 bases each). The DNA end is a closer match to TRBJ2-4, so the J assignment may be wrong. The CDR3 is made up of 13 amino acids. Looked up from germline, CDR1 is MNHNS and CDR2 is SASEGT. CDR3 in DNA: TGTGCCAGCAGTGAAGAGAGGGGCATTGATCAGTACTTC. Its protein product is CASSEERGIDQYF.

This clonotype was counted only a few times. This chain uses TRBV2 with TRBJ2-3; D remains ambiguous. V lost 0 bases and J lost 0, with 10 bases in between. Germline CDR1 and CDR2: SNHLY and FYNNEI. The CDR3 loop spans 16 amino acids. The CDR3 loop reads CASSEAGSGSTDTQYF. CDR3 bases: TGTGCCAGCAGTGAAGCCGGGTCTGGAAGCACAGATACGCAGTATTTT.

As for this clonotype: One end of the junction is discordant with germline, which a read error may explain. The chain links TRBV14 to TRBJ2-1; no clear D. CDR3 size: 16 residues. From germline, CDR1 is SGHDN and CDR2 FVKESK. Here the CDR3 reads CTSSAVAGWVKNEQFF. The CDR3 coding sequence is TGTACCAGCAGTGCCGTAGCAGGATGGGTAAAAAATGAGCAGTTCTTC.

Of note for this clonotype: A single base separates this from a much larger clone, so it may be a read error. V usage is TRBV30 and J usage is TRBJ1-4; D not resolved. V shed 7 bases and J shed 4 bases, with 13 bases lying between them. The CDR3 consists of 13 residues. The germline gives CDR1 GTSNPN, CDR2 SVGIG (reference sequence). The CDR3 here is CALETRDNEKLFF. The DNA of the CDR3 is TGTGCCTTAGAGACAAGGGATAATGAAAAACTGTTTTTT.

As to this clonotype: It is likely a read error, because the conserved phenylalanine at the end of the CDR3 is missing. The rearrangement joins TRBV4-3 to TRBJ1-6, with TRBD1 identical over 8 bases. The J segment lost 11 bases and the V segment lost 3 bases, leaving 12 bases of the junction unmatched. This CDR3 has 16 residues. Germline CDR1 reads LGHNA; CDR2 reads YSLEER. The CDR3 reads CASSHLTGQGGPPLHL. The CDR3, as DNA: TGCGCCAGCAGCCATCTAACTGGACAGGGTGGGCCACCCCTCCACTTA.

This chain's CDR3 is CSVIFPAAKETQYF. As DNA, the CDR3 is TGCAGCGTTATATTCCCAGCCGCCAAAGAGACCCAGTACTTC. The rearrangement uses TRBV29-1 and TRBJ2-5, with D unresolved. Germline V gives CDR1 SQVTM, CDR2 ANQGSEA. The V and J ends lost 5 bases and 3 bases respectively, with 16 bases between them. The CDR3 sequence is 14 residues long.

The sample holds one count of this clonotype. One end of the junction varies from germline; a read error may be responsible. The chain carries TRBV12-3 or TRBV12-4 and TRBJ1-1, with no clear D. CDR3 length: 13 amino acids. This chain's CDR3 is CASSRELNTEAFF. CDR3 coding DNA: TGTGCCAGCAGTCGAGAGTTGAATACTGAAGCTTTCTTT.

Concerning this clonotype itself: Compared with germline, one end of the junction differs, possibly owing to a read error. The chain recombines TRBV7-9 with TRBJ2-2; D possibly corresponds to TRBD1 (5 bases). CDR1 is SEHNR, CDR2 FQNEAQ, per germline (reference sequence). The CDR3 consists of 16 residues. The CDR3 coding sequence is TGTACCAGCAGATTAGTTCTTCAGGGTTGGACCGAGGAGCTGTTTTTT. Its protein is CTSRLVLQGWTEELFF.

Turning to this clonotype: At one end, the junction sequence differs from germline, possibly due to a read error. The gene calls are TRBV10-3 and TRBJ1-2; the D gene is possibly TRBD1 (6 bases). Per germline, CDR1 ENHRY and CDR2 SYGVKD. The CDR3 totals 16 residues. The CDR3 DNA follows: TGTGCCACCAGTGAGTCAACAGGGCTCTCAGTCTATGGCTACACCTTC. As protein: CATSESTGLSVYGYTF.

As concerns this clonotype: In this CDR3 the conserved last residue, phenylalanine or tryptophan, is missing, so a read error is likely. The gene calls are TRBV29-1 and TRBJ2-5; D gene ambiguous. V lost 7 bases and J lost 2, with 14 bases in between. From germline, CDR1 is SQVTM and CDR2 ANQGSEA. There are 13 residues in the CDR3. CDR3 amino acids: CSATWDTQETQYY. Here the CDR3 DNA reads TGCAGCGCTACGTGGGATACGCAAGAGACCCAGTACTAC.

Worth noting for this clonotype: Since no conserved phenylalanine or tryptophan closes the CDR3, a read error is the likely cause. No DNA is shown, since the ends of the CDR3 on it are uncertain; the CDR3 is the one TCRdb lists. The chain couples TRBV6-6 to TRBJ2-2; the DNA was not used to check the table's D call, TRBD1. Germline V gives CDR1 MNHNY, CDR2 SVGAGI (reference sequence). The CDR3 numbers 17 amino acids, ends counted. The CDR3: CAAAETYATGGTGEMFL.

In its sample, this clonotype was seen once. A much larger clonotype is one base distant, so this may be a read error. In nucleotides, the CDR3 is TGCGCCAGCAGCTTGGACCCCGGAAGCGACGAGCAGTACTTC. Translated, it gives CASSLDPGSDEQYF. The J gene is TRBJ2-7, the V gene TRBV5-1; no reliable D call. Trimming stripped 0 bases from V and 5 bases from J, with 12 bases between. Per the germline V gene, CDR1 is SGHRS and CDR2 is YFSETQ. CDR3 length equals 14 residues.

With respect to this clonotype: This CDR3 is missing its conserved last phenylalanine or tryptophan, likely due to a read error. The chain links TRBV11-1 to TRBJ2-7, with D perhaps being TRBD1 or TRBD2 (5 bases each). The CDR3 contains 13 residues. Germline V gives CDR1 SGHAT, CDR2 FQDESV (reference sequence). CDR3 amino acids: CTSSLGLARDQYS. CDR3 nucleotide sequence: TGTACCAGCAGCCTGGGGCTAGCAAGGGACCAGTACTCC.